Below, 15 T cell receptor delta chains from the same sample are listed, as sequenced in a study of delta chain sequences of gamma delta T cells. TCRdb reapplied CATT to the 5' RACE reads. This table holds a few hundred delta-chain clones, around a fifth found once. Sequencing used either unsorted cells or a sorted T cell fraction (not recorded which). The receptors originated from a human donor in good health.

Judged by abundance, this clone is medium-sized. The V gene is TRDV2, the J gene TRDJ2; 12 nucleotides align to TRDD3. V lost 3 bases, J lost 0 bases, and 13 bases stayed unmatched. The CDR3 covers 20 residues. Germline assignment: CDR1 GEAIGNYY and CDR2 EKD. CDR3 in amino acids: CACDSIQVLGDTSLTAQLFF. In DNA, the CDR3 is TGTGCCTGTGACTCGATCCAAGTACTGGGGGATACCTCTTTGACAGCACAACTCTTCTTT.

By frequency in the sample, this clone is medium-sized. V usage is TRDV2 and J usage is TRDJ1; 12 bases are shared with TRDD3. The CDR3 covers 18 residues. Losses at the gene ends were 1 base for V and 0 bases for J; bases not matched to a gene: 8. Germline lookup yields CDR1 GEAIGNYY and CDR2 EKD. As DNA, the CDR3 is TGTGCCTGTGACACTTTACTGGGGGATACATCGTACACCGATAAACTCATCTTT. Its protein is CACDTLLGDTSYTDKLIF.

Notes on this clone: A read error is likely here: a far larger clone is one base away. The identical CDR3 is also encoded by other nucleotide sequences in the sample. This chain uses TRDV2 with TRDJ1; D is possibly TRDD3 (5 bases). Germline values: CDR1 GEAIGNYY, CDR2 EKD. The length of the CDR3 is 16 residues. CDR3 in DNA: TGTGCCTGTGACGCACTGGCCCCATCAGGACCCGACAAACTCATCTTT. This encodes CACDALAPSGPDKLIF.

Regarding this clone: The protein given by TCRdb reflects a much larger clone and differs at residue 3 from this DNA's translation, likely from a read error; the protein shown is the DNA's translation. This chain's CDR3 is CASDTVGDLPAQLFF. The CDR3 nucleotides are TGTGCCAGTGACACCGTAGGGGATTTGCCAGCACAACTCTTCTTT. The rearrangement joins TRDV2 to TRDJ2; a weak D match, TRDD3 (6 bases). Germline CDR1 reads GEAIGNYY; CDR2 reads EKD. The CDR3 loop spans 15 amino acids.

This clone is judged hyperexpanded. Other DNA sequences within the sample encode an identical CDR3. V usage is TRDV2 and J usage is TRDJ3, with TRDD3 matching 12 bases. The CDR3 runs to 21 residues. The junction had 9 bases not matched to a gene; V was cut back by 0 bases and J by 1 base. Germline assignment: CDR1 GEAIGNYY and CDR2 EKD. The CDR3 here is CACDTSAGGYASSWDTRQMFF. CDR3 nucleotide sequence: TGTGCCTGTGACACCTCGGCTGGGGGATACGCTTCATCCTGGGACACCCGACAGATGTTTTTC.

Concerning this clone: With a far larger clone one base away, a read error is the likely cause. This chain joins TRAV14/DV4 and TRDJ3; 9 bases are a match to TRDD3. Per the germline V gene, CDR1 is TSDPSYG and CDR2 is QGSYDQQN (reference sequence). The CDR3 has 27 amino acids. The CDR3 region has the DNA TGTGCAGTGAGAGAGTTTTCCTACCTCGGCACACCCTGGGGGATCCCGTCAAGCTCCTGGGACACCCGACAGATGTTTTTC. Its translation is CAVREFSYLGTPWGIPSSSWDTRQMFF.

J gene TRDJ2 was identified, but the V gene was not called. The CDR3 is made up of 10 amino acids. CDR3 nucleotides: TGTAGTGCTTTGACAGCACAACTCTTCTTT. Its protein is CSALTAQLFF.

With respect to this clone: The protein held in TCRdb is that of a much larger clone and does not match this DNA's translation at residue 9, likely because of a read error; the protein shown is translated from the DNA. The called J gene is TRDJ1, whereas the V gene has no call. The CDR3 runs 13 residues. The CDR3 loop reads CSVVQSWGEKLIF. CDR3 in DNA: TGTAGTGTGGTCCAATCTTGGGGGGAAAAACTCATCTTT.

This clone is classed as medium-sized. The V call is TRDV2, the J call TRDJ1; 7 bases are a match to TRDD3. The CDR3 length is 17 residues. Germline V gene lookup returns CDR1 GEAIGNYY and CDR2 EKD. Germline trimming cut 2 bases from V and 0 bases from J; bases unmatched to any gene: 11. CDR3 residues: CACDRLPGGEYTDKLIF. CDR3 DNA sequence: TGTGCCTGTGACAGGCTGCCTGGGGGTGAGTACACCGATAAACTCATCTTT.

This clone was seen a few times. The likely explanation is a read error, given a far larger clone one base away. J is TRDJ1 and V is TRDV2, with a tentative D call TRDD3 (6 bases). Deletions cut 3 bases from V and 4 bases from J, with 20 bases between. Germline V gives CDR1 GEAIGNYY, CDR2 EKD. This CDR3 comprises 16 residues. CDR3 sequence (DNA): TGTGCCTGTGACGGAGTTGCTGGGGAAGGTGTCGATAAACTCATCTTT. Translation: CACDGVAGEGVDKLIF.

About this clone: TCRdb attributes to this sequence the protein of a much larger clone, which differs from the DNA translation at residue 12; a read error is likely, and the protein displayed is translated from the DNA. The J gene is TRDJ1, the V gene TRDV2; a possible D gene is TRDD3 (6 bases). From germline, CDR1 is GEAIGNYY and CDR2 EKD. This CDR3 contains 14 residues. The CDR3 nucleotides are TGTGCCTGTGACACCGTCGGGATAAAGGAAAAACCCATCTTT. Its translation: CACDTVGIKEKPIF.

Note on this clone: A far larger clone is one base from this, pointing to a likely read error. V usage is TRDV2 and J usage is TRDJ1; 9 bases map to TRDD3. Germline V CDR1 and CDR2: GEAIGNYY, EKD. This CDR3 spans 16 amino acids. Trimming cost V 5 bases and J 3 bases; bases outside gene matches: 12. For the CDR3, the DNA is TGTGCCTGTGTCACGCTGGGGGATCGAACCTCCGATAAACTCATCTTT. Translation gives CACVTLGDRTSDKLIF.

With respect to this clone: The mismatch at residue 9 between this DNA's translation and the TCRdb protein of a much larger clone likely reflects a read error; the protein shown is translated from the DNA. The chain uses TRDV2 and TRDJ1; no clear D. The CDR3 covers 18 residues. V was shortened by 3 bases and J by 0 bases, with 22 bases between the two germline ends. CDR1 and CDR2 from the germline V gene are GEAIGNYY and EKD. CDR3 residues: CACDLVGTEGEHTDKLIF. In DNA form, the CDR3 reads TGTGCCTGTGACCTCGTAGGAACTGAGGGAGAGCACACCGATAAACTCATCTTT.

This clone is deemed large. The V gene is TRDV2, the J gene TRDJ1; 10 bases agree with TRDD3. Trimming cost V 1 base and J 1 base; bases outside gene matches: 14. In germline, CDR1 is GEAIGNYY, CDR2 EKD. The CDR3 length is 19 residues. The CDR3 loop reads CACDTLSLGDTLFTDKLIF. The DNA for the CDR3 is TGTGCCTGTGACACTCTCTCATTGGGGGATACTCTTTTCACCGATAAACTCATCTTT.

The rearrangement joins TRDV2 to TRDJ3; the match to TRDD3 covers 9 bases. The V gene's germline CDR1 is GEAIGNYY and CDR2 EKD. This CDR3 contains 21 residues. After removal of 0 bases from V and 0 bases from J, the junction contained 11 bases not matched to a gene. The chain's CDR3 is CACDTVGDTRKSSWDTRQMFF. The CDR3 region has the DNA TGTGCCTGTGACACCGTAGGGGATACGCGTAAGAGCTCCTGGGACACCCGACAGATGTTTTTC.